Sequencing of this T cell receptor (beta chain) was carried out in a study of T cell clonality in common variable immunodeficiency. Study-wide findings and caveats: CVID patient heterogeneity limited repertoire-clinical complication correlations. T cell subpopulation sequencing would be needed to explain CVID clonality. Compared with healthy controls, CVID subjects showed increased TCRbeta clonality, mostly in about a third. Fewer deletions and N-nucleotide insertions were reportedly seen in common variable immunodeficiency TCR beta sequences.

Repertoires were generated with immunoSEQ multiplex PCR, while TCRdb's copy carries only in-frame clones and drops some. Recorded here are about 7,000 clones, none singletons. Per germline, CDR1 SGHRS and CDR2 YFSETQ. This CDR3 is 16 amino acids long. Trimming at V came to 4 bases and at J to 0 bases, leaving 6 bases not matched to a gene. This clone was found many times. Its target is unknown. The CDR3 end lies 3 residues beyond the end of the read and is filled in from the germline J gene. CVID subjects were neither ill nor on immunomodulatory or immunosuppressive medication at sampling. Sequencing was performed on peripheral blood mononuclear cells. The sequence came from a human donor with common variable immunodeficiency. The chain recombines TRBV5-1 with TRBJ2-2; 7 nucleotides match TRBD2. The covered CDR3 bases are TGCGCCAGCAGCCCTCGACTAGCTCCGAACACCGGGGAG. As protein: CASSPRLAPNTGE. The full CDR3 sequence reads CASSPRLAPNTGELFF.